This entry is about one T cell receptor (beta chain). The CDR3 runs to 13 residues. Trimming shortened V by 6 bases and J by 0 bases, and 9 bases separated the two germline ends. Germline CDR1 is SGHNT and CDR2 is YYREEE (reference sequence). Measured with immunoSEQ multiplex PCR; TCRdb has only the in-frame clones, and not every one. The data show 950,000 to 1,300,000 clones, with around 75% seen just once and roughly 1.5% held by the top ten. This sample was taken from a study of shared clonotypes between healthy human individuals. The source is a man aged 18 to 29 in good health. The specimen sequenced was memory CD4+ T cells sorted from blood. Subset: CD45RA-negative fraction. This chain joins TRBV5-4 and TRBJ1-1; D is unresolved. CDR3 sequence: CASKADLNTEAFF. The CDR3 nucleotides are TGTGCCAGCAAGGCAGACTTGAACACTGAAGCTTTCTTT.